This entry describes one TCR beta chain. Its antigen is still unknown. There are 16 residues in the CDR3. V gave up 5 bases and J gave up 2 bases; unmatched junction bases: 8. CDR1 and CDR2 from the germline V gene are SGHNT and YENEEA. Here immunoSEQ multiplex PCR was the method, and the copy in TCRdb shows in-frame clones only, minus some. The sample lists around 26,000 clones, approximately 94% occurring once. This sample stems from a study of graft-versus-host responses after intestinal transplantation. Background on the study: Recipients received multivisceral, liver-intestinal, or isolated intestinal transplants. Tacrolimus plus steroids were given to all recipients for roughly three years, preceded by anti-thymocyte globulin induction. Overall study findings and caveats: Present in recipient marrow, GvH clones included some that appeared first in ileum or blood. Circulating GvH clone levels at their peak were associated with HvG declines (early post-transplant).

This sequence was found in a human patient who received an intestinal transplant, so some T cells may come from the graft donor. The starting material was PBMCs, obtained 156 days after intestinal transplant. The V call is TRBV11-3, the J call TRBJ2-3; 9 nucleotides match TRBD1. CDR3 in amino acids: CASSPDRGKFTDTQYF. In DNA form, the CDR3 reads TGTGCCAGCAGCCCAGACAGGGGGAAGTTCACAGATACGCAGTATTTT.